The sequence of this TCR beta chain was determined in a study of blood T cells in healthy people across ages. The sample holds a few counts of this clonotype. The antigen is undetermined. Study-wide results and caveats: One million T cells yielded diversity estimates that were considered underestimates.

CDR3 length: 15 amino acids. V was clipped by 0 bases and J by 6 bases, with 12 bases between them. Germline CDR1 is LNHNV and CDR2 is YYDKDF (reference sequence). A sample-barcoded 5' primer and a J-beta primer mix were used in a second PCR of about 6 to 12 cycles. Tagging of each cDNA molecule was performed by a template-switch adaptor with 12 random nucleotides. All samples gave at least 2.5 million CDR3-containing paired-end reads. TCRdb re-called the 5' RACE reads through MiXCR, storing one row per CDR3 protein. The table records under 1 million distinct CDR3 sequences, approximately 48% of them present only once.

The V call is TRBV15, the J call TRBJ2-1; tentatively, D is TRBD2 (6 bases). Sequenced sample: blood. This TCR came from a man in his sixties in good health. DNA for the CDR3: TGTGCCACCAGCAGAGATCCCTCCGGGGGCAATGAGCAGTTCTTC. Its protein is CATSRDPSGGNEQFF.